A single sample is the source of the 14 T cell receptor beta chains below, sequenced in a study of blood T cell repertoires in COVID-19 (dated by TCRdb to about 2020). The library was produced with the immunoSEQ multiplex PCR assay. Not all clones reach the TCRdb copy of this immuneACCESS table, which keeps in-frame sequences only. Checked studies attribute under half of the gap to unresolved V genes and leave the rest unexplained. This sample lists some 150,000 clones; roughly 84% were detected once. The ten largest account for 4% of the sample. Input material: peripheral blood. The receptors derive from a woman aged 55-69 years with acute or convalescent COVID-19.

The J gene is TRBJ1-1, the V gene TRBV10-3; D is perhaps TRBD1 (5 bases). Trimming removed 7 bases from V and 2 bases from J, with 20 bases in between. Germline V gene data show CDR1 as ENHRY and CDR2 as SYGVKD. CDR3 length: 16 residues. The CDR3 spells CAIKKSGGNGNTEAFF. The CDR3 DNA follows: TGTGCCATCAAAAAATCGGGGGGGAATGGTAACACTGAAGCTTTCTTT.

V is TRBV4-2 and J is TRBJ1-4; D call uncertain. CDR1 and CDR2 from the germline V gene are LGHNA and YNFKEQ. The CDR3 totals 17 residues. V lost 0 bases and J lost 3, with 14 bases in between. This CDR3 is CASSQENWAGPNEKLFF. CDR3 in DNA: TGTGCCAGCAGCCAAGAAAACTGGGCAGGCCCTAATGAAAAACTGTTTTTT.

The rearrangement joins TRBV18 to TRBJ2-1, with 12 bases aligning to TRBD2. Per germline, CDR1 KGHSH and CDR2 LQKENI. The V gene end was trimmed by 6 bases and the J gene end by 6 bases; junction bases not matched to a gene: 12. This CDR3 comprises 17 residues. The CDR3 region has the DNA TGTGCCAGCTCCCGCATGACTAGCGGGAGTTTAAGCAATGAGCAGTTCTTC. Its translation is CASSRMTSGSLSNEQFF.

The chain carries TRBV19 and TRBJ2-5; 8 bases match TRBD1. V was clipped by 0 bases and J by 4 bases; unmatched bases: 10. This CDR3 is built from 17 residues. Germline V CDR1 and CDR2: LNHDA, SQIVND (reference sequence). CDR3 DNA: TGTGCCAGTAGTATAGAGGGGACAGGTGGATTAAGAGAGACCCAGTACTTC. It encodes CASSIEGTGGLRETQYF.

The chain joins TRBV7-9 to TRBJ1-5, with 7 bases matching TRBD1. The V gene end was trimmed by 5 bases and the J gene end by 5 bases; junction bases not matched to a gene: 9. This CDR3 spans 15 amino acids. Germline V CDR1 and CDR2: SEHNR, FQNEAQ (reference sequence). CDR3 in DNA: TGTGCCAGCAGCCACTCAGGGGGTCGGGATCAGCCCCAGCATTTT. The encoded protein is CASSHSGGRDQPQHF.

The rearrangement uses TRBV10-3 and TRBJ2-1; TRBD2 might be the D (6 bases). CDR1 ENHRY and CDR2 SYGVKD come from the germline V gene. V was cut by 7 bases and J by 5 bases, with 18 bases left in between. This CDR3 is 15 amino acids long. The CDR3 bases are TGTGCCATCACCAGGAGGGGACTGGGCGACAATGAGCAGTTCTTC. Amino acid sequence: CAITRRGLGDNEQFF.

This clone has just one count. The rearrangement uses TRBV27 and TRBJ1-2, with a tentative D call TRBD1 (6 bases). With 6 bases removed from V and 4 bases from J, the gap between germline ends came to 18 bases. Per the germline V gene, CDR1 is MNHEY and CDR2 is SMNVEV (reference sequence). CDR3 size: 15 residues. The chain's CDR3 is CASSSLPTGTYGYTF. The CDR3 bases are TGTGCCAGCAGCAGCCTACCTACAGGGACCTATGGCTACACCTTC.

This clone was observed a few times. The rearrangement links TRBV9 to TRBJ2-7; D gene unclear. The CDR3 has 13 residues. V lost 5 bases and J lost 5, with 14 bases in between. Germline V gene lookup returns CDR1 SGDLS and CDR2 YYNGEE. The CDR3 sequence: CASRAPSENEQYF. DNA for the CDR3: TGTGCCAGCAGGGCCCCCTCAGAAAACGAGCAGTACTTC.

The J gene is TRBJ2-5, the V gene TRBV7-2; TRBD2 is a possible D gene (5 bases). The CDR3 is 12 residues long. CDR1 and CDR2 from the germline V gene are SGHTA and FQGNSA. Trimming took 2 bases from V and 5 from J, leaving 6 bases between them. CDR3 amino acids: CASSLRRETQYF. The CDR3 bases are TGTGCCAGCAGCTTACGGAGGGAGACCCAGTACTTC.

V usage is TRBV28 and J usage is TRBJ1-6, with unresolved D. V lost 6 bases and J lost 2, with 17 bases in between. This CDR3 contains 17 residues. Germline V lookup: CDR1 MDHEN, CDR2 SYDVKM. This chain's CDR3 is CASSPAGGRPYNSPLHF. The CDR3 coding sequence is TGTGCCAGCAGCCCGGCGGGCGGGCGCCCCTATAATTCACCCCTCCACTTT.

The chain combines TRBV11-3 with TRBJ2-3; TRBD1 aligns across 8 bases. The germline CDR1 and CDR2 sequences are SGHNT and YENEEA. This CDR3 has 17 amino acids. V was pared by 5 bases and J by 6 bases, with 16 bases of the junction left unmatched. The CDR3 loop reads CASSPLDRVGPKDTQYF. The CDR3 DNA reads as TGTGCCAGCAGCCCCCTGGACAGGGTAGGACCCAAGGATACGCAGTATTTT.

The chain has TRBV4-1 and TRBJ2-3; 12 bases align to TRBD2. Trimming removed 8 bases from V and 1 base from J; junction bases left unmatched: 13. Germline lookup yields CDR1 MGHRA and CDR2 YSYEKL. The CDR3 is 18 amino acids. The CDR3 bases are TGCGCCAGCGGTCTCCCCGGACTAGCGGGGCCGGGCACAGATACGCAGTATTTT. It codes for CASGLPGLAGPGTDTQYF.

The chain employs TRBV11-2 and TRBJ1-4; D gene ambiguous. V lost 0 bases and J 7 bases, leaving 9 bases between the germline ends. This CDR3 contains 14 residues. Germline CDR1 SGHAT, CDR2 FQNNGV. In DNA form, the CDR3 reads TGTGCCAGCAGCTTAGATAGATGGGCTGAAAAACTGTTTTTT. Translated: CASSLDRWAEKLFF. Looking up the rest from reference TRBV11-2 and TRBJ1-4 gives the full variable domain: EAGVAQSPRYKIIEKRQSVAFWCNPISGHATLYWYQQILGQGPKLLIQFQNNGVVDDSQLPKDRFSAERLKGVDSTLKIQPAKLEDSAVYLCASSLDRWAEKLFFGSGTQLSVL.

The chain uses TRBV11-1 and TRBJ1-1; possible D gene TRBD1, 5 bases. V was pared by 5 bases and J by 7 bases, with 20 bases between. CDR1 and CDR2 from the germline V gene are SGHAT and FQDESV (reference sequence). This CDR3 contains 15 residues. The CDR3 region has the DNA TGTGCCAGCAGCCTTAGCCGTACGGGGGGTTTTGAAGCTTTCTTT. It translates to CASSLSRTGGFEAFF.